Below are 26 T cell receptor beta chains sequenced from a single sample in a study of OX40 agonist ivuxolimab in advanced cancers. Clones were sequenced by immunoSEQ multiplex PCR, and TCRdb holds only the in-frame ones, with some missing. This repertoire shows fewer than 20,000 clones, around 80% found once; its top ten account for 28%. The sample here was CD4+ or CD8+ T cells sorted from blood, taken in a trial of the OX40 agonist ivuxolimab. The receptors were gathered from an adult with an advanced solid tumor such as melanoma, head and neck, liver or kidney cancer.

The chain employs TRBV27 and TRBJ2-3; 16 bases are shared with TRBD2. The CDR3 is 16 residues long. The germline V gene encodes CDR1 MNHEY and CDR2 SMNVEV (reference sequence). V trimming: 5 bases; J trimming: 5 bases; junction bases outside the gene matches: 4. CDR3: CASSTGTSGGVDTQYF. The CDR3 coding sequence is TGTGCCAGCAGTACGGGGACTAGCGGGGGGGTAGATACGCAGTATTTT.

This clone was seen more than once but under ten times. The rearrangement uses TRBV9 and TRBJ2-7; TRBD1 matches 9 bases. V lost 2 bases to trimming and J lost 6 bases; unmatched junction nucleotides: 3. CDR3 length: 13 residues. Germline V gene data show CDR1 as SGDLS and CDR2 as YYNGEE. CDR3 loop: CASSVTGGVEQYF. The CDR3 DNA follows: TGTGCCAGCAGCGTGACAGGGGGAGTCGAGCAGTACTTC.

This CDR3 reads CASSLRAQETQYF. Here the CDR3 DNA reads TGTGCCAGCAGCCTCCGCGCCCAAGAGACCCAGTACTTC. This chain joins TRBV7-2 and TRBJ2-5, with unresolved D. This CDR3 contains 13 residues. Germline loops: CDR1 SGHTA, CDR2 FQGNSA. V lost 5 bases to trimming and J lost 1 base, with 8 bases between them.

The rearrangement links TRBV19 to TRBJ2-3, with TRBD1 matching over 7 bases. J was trimmed by 5 bases and V by 6 bases; bases with no gene match: 11. The CDR3 is 15 amino acids. The germline gives CDR1 LNHDA, CDR2 SQIVND (reference sequence). The CDR3 protein is CASRTRTGQLDTQYF. CDR3 in DNA: TGTGCCAGTAGAACTCGGACAGGCCAGTTAGATACGCAGTATTTT.

V and J are TRBV28 and TRBJ1-1; D gene unclear. V was cut by 0 bases and J by 2 bases, with 10 bases left in between. The CDR3 is made up of 15 amino acids. CDR1 MDHEN and CDR2 SYDVKM come from the germline V gene. Written as DNA, the CDR3 is TGTGCCAGCAGTTTATGGGCGGGGTTTAACACTGAAGCTTTCTTT. Protein: CASSLWAGFNTEAFF.

This chain links TRBV7-2 with TRBJ2-1, with 8 positions matching TRBD2. Per the germline V gene, CDR1 is SGHTA and CDR2 is FQGNSA. The V and J ends lost 3 bases and 3 bases, in that order; junction bases with no gene match: 1. This CDR3 has 14 residues. CDR3 bases: TGTGCCAGCAGCTTCGGGGGGGGCTACAATGAGCAGTTCTTC. Protein product: CASSFGGGYNEQFF.

The chain uses TRBV10-3 and TRBJ2-1; D unresolved. The CDR3 is 13 amino acids. CDR1 is ENHRY and CDR2 is SYGVKD in the germline V gene. V lost 6 bases, J lost 3 bases, and 9 bases lay in between. CDR3 nucleotide sequence: TGTGCCATCAGCCCCTCCGACTACAATGAGCAGTTCTTC. Residues: CAISPSDYNEQFF.

The chain recombines TRBV5-6 with TRBJ1-1; 9 nucleotides line up with TRBD1. J lost 1 base, V lost 3 bases, and 7 bases had no gene match. The CDR3 length is 16 residues. Germline CDR1 is SGHDT and CDR2 is YYEEEE. This CDR3 reads CASSSNTGGENTEAFF. In DNA form, the CDR3 reads TGTGCCAGCAGCTCTAACACAGGGGGCGAGAACACTGAAGCTTTCTTT. Combining the CDR3 with reference TRBV5-6 and TRBJ1-1 gives the whole variable domain DAGVTQSPTHLIKTRGQQVTLRCSPKSGHDTVSWYQQALGQGPQFIFQYYEEEERQRGNFPDRFSGHQFPNYSSELNVNALLLGDSALYLCASSSNTGGENTEAFFGQGTRLTVV.

This chain connects TRBV18 to TRBJ1-1; 8 bases align to TRBD1. The CDR3 totals 17 residues. Germline V gives CDR1 KGHSH, CDR2 LQKENI. J was trimmed by 4 bases and V by 3 bases; bases with no gene match: 13. The CDR3 loop is CASSPRDRPYTGTEAFF. The DNA for the CDR3 is TGTGCCAGCTCACCCCGGGACAGGCCATACACAGGCACTGAAGCTTTCTTT.

The chain carries TRBV23-1 and TRBJ2-3; 8 bases match TRBD2. TRBV23-1 is identified as an open reading frame with a role that is uncertain. The V and J ends lost 8 bases and 5 bases, in that order; junction bases with no gene match: 24. The CDR3 extends over 19 amino acids. CDR3 residues: CASPRWYGGARSVEDTQYF. The CDR3 bases are TGCGCCAGCCCTCGATGGTACGGGGGGGCGAGATCGGTGGAAGATACGCAGTATTTT.

This chain links TRBV5-5 with TRBJ1-2; TRBD1 matches 9 bases. Per the germline V gene, CDR1 is SGHKS and CDR2 is YYEKEE (reference sequence). Losses at the gene ends were 5 bases for V and 5 bases for J; bases not matched to a gene: 4. This CDR3 comprises 13 residues. The CDR3 loop is CASRSGTGYGYTF. The CDR3 DNA follows: TGTGCCAGCAGGTCAGGGACAGGGTATGGCTACACCTTC.

The rearrangement links TRBV5-4 to TRBJ2-5; D is undetermined. This CDR3 spans 13 amino acids. Looked up from germline, CDR1 is SGHNT and CDR2 is YYREEE (reference sequence). V gave up 1 base and J gave up 3 bases, with 7 bases separating them. As DNA, the CDR3 is TGTGCCAGCAGCTTGACCGGTGAAGAGACCCAGTACTTC. Amino acid sequence: CASSLTGEETQYF.

This sequence joins TRBV9 and TRBJ2-3, with 12 bases matching TRBD2. Germline V gene sequence: CDR1 SGDLS, CDR2 YYNGEE. The CDR3 is 17 amino acids. V was pared by 0 bases and J by 5 bases, with 7 bases of the junction left unmatched. The CDR3 protein is CASSVASGRALGDTQYF. The CDR3 DNA is TGTGCCAGCAGCGTAGCTAGCGGGAGGGCCTTAGGAGATACGCAGTATTTT.

This chain uses TRBV6-5 with TRBJ2-7; 13 bases map to TRBD2. Germline V gene lookup returns CDR1 MNHEY and CDR2 SVGAGI. The CDR3 has 15 residues. The J segment lost 7 bases and the V segment lost 6 bases, leaving 9 bases of the junction unmatched. The CDR3: CASSSLAGGPREQYF. The CDR3 DNA reads TGTGCCAGCAGCTCACTAGCGGGAGGGCCCCGAGAGCAGTACTTC.

The chain couples TRBV9 to TRBJ2-7, with TRBD2 identical over 7 bases. The V segment lost 0 bases and the J segment 3 bases; nucleotides outside the gene matches: 3. The CDR3 is 14 residues long. The germline V gene has CDR1 SGDLS and CDR2 YYNGEE. The CDR3 loop reads CASSVDGTNYEQYF. CDR3 coding DNA: TGTGCCAGCAGCGTAGACGGGACTAACTACGAGCAGTACTTC.

The rearrangement links TRBV27 to TRBJ2-2; 8 positions agree with TRBD2. The V gene end was trimmed by 0 bases and the J gene end by 5 bases; junction bases not matched to a gene: 8. Per germline, CDR1 MNHEY and CDR2 SMNVEV (reference sequence). The CDR3 is 17 residues long. The CDR3 DNA follows: TGTGCCAGCAGTTTATCACCCGCGGGGGGCAGTACCGGGGAGCTGTTTTTT. Protein product: CASSLSPAGGSTGELFF.

V usage is TRBV4-3 and J usage is TRBJ2-7, with unresolved D. Germline assignment: CDR1 LGHNA and CDR2 YSLEER. This CDR3 has 15 amino acids. Trimming took 0 bases from V and 4 from J, leaving 13 bases between them. CDR3 in amino acids: CASSQERNRPYEQYF. The CDR3 region has the DNA TGCGCCAGCAGCCAAGAACGCAACAGACCTTACGAGCAGTACTTC.

The chain links TRBV28 to TRBJ1-5; D is uncertain. Germline lookup yields CDR1 MDHEN and CDR2 SYDVKM. This CDR3 has 12 residues. Trimming left V 3 bases short and J 7 bases short, with 7 bases between. Here the CDR3 reads CASSFLNQPQHF. As DNA, the CDR3 is TGTGCCAGCAGTTTCTTAAACCAGCCCCAGCATTTT.

The V gene is TRBV20-1, the J gene TRBJ2-1, with D possibly matching TRBD2 (6 bases). The CDR3 spans 11 residues. The germline V gene encodes CDR1 DFQATT and CDR2 SNEGSKA (reference sequence). The V gene lost 6 bases and the J gene lost 3 bases, with 6 bases spanning the gap. CDR3 coding DNA: TGCAGTGCGGACTACTACAATGAGCAGTTCTTC. Its protein product is CSADYYNEQFF.

This rearrangement joins TRBV5-1 to TRBJ1-5; 7 nucleotides match TRBD1. CDR1 and CDR2 from the germline V gene are SGHRS and YFSETQ. The CDR3 has 17 residues. V dropped 0 bases and J dropped 1; count of bases not matched to a gene: 7. The CDR3 bases are TGCGCCAGCAGCTTGGGACAGGGCCCCCCAAGCAATCAGCCCCAGCATTTT. This sequence encodes CASSLGQGPPSNQPQHF. The whole variable domain, filled in from reference TRBV5-1 and TRBJ1-5, reads KAGVTQTPRYLIKTRGQQVTLSCSPISGHRSVSWYQQTPGQGLQFLFEYFSETQRNKGNFPGRFSGRQFSNSRSEMNVSTLELGDSALYLCASSLGQGPPSNQPQHFGDGTRLSIL.

The V gene is TRBV19, the J gene TRBJ1-4; D is uncertain. Trimming took off 4 bases at V and 4 bases at J, with 10 bases between the two ends. Germline CDR1 and CDR2: LNHDA and SQIVND (reference sequence). CDR3 length: 14 residues. In DNA, the CDR3 is TGTGCCAGTAGTAATTGGGTGATTAATGAAAAACTGTTTTTT. Translated: CASSNWVINEKLFF.

This clone was observed a few times. The chain couples TRBV7-9 to TRBJ2-7; 10 bases fit TRBD2. The CDR3 extends over 15 amino acids. V shed 3 bases and J 2 bases; nucleotides not matched to a gene: 4. CDR1 is SEHNR and CDR2 is FQNEAQ in the germline V gene (reference sequence). For the CDR3, the DNA is TGTGCCAGCAGCTTGCGGACTAGCGGCCCCTACGAGCAGTACTTC. Translated, it gives CASSLRTSGPYEQYF. Full variable domain (remainder filled in from reference TRBV7-9 and TRBJ2-7): DTGVSQNPRHKITKRGQNVTFRCDPISEHNRLYWYRQTLGQGPEFLTYFQNEAQLEKSRLLSDRFSAERPKGSFSTLEIQRTEQGDSAMYLCASSLRTSGPYEQYFGPGTRLTVT.

The chain is built from TRBV6-5 and TRBJ2-7, with 7 bases matching TRBD1. Germline CDR1 is MNHEY and CDR2 is SVGAGI. This CDR3 spans 14 amino acids. The junction had 6 bases not matched to a gene; V was cut back by 5 bases and J by 2 bases. CDR3 sequence reads: CASSIAGTAYEQYF. CDR3 nucleotide sequence: TGTGCCAGCAGTATTGCCGGGACAGCCTACGAGCAGTACTTC.

The rearrangement joins TRBV19 to TRBJ1-2; no clear D gene. The germline V gene encodes CDR1 LNHDA and CDR2 SQIVND (reference sequence). The ends were cut back, 5 bases at V and 1 base at J, with 14 bases in the middle. This CDR3 spans 15 amino acids. The chain's CDR3 is CASSPHGRDNYGYTF. The CDR3 region has the DNA TGTGCCAGTAGTCCTCACGGGAGGGATAACTATGGCTACACCTTC.

The chain employs TRBV27 and TRBJ2-1; 10 nucleotides align to TRBD2. This CDR3 has 16 amino acids. CDR1 is MNHEY and CDR2 is SMNVEV in the germline V gene (reference sequence). V lost 5 bases to trimming and J lost 0 bases; unmatched junction nucleotides: 4. CDR3 in amino acids: CASSTGLAISYNEQFF. The DNA for the CDR3 is TGTGCCAGCAGTACGGGACTAGCGATCTCCTACAATGAGCAGTTCTTC.

This clone occurred a few times. This chain connects TRBV5-1 to TRBJ1-1; D not resolved. Germline values: CDR1 SGHRS, CDR2 YFSETQ. The V gene lost 7 bases and the J gene lost 5 bases, with 12 bases spanning the gap. The CDR3 is made up of 12 amino acids. The CDR3 DNA reads as TGCGCCAGCCAAGCGAGAGAAACTGAAGCTTTCTTT. Amino acid sequence: CASQARETEAFF.